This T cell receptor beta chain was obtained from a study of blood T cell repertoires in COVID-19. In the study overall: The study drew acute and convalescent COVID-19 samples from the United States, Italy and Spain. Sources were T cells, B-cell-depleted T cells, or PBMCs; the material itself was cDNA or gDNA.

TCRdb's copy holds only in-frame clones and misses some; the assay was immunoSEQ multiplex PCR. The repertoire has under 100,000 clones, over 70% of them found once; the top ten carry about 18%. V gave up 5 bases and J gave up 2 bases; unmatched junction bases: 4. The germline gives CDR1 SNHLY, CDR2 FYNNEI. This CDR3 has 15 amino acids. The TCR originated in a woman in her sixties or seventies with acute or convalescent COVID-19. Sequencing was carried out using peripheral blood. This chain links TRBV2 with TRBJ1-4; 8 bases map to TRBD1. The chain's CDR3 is CASSITGGTNEKLFF. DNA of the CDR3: TGTGCCAGCAGTATTACAGGGGGGACTAATGAAAAACTGTTTTTT.